This T cell receptor beta chain originates from a study of cytomegalovirus exposure and HLA in healthy donors. Germline V gene lookup returns CDR1 SGHTS and CDR2 YDEGEE. This CDR3 region has 14 residues. The ends lost 4 bases at V and 6 bases at J; junction bases unmatched: 3. PCR involved 60 Vbeta and 13 Jbeta primers. The repertoire was sequenced with immunoSEQ multiplex PCR; TCRdb's copy has only in-frame clones and lacks some. The data contain approximately 140,000 clones, around 72% of them singletons. The rearrangement joins TRBV5-8 to TRBJ2-3; 12 nucleotides align to TRBD1. This sequence was found in a human donor in good health. The material sequenced was PBMCs. The CDR3 DNA is TGTGCCAGCAGCCGGGACAGGGGGCATGATACGCAGTATTTT. Residues: CASSRDRGHDTQYF.